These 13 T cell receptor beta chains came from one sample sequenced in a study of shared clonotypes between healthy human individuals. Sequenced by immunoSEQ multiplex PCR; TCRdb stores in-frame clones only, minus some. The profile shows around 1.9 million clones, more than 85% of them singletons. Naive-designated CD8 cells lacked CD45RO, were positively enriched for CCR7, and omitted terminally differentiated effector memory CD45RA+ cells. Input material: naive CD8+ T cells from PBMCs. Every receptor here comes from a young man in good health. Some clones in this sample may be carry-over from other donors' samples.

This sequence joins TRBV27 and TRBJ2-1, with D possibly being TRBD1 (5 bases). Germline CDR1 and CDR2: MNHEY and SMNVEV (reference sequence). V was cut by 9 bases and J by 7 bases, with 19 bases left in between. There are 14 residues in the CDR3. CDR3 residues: CASGRLWTPNEQFF. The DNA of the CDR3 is TGTGCCAGTGGCCGATTATGGACACCGAATGAGCAGTTCTTC.

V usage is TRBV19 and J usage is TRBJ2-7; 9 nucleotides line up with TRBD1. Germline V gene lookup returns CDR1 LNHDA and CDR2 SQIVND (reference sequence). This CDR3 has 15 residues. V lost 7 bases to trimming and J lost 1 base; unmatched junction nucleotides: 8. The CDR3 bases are TGTGCCAGTACCTCGGGACAGGGCCTTTCCTACGAGCAGTACTTC. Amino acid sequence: CASTSGQGLSYEQYF.

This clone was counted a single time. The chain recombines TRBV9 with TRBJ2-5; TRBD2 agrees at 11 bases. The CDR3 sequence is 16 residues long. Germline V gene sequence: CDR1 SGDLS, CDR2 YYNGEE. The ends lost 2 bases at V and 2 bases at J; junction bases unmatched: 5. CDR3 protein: CASSVASGRTQETQYF. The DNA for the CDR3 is TGTGCCAGCAGCGTGGCTAGCGGGAGGACACAAGAGACCCAGTACTTC.

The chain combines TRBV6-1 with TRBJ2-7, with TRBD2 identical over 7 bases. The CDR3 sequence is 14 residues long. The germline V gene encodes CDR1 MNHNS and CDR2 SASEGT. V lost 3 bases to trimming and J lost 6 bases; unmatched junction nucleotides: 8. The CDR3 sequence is CASSEVREQIEQYF. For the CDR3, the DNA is TGTGCCAGCAGTGAGGTGCGGGAGCAGATCGAGCAGTACTTC.

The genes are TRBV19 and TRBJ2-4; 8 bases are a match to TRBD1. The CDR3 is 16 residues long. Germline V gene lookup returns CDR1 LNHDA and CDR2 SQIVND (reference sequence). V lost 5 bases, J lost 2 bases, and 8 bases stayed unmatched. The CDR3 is CASSSLTGETKNIQYF. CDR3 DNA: TGTGCCAGTAGTTCCCTGACAGGGGAAACCAAAAACATTCAGTACTTC.

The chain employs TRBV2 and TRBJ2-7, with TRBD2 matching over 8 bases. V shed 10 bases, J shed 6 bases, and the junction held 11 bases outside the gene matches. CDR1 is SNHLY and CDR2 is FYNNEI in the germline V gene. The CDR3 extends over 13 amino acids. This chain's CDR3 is CATRGGVTGEQYF. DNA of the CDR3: TGTGCCACCCGGGGGGGAGTAACGGGCGAGCAGTACTTC.

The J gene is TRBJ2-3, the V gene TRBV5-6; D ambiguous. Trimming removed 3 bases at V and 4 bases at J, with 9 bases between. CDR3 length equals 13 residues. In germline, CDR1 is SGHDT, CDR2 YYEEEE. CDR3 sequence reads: CASSWGSPDTQYF. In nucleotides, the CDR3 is TGTGCCAGCAGCTGGGGTAGCCCAGATACGCAGTATTTT.

CDR3 amino acids: CASSWDRGLEQYF. The CDR3, as DNA: TGCGCCAGCAGCTGGGACAGGGGGCTTGAGCAGTACTTC. The chain carries TRBV5-1 and TRBJ2-7, with 12 bases identical to TRBD1. The CDR3 consists of 13 residues. CDR1 and CDR2 (germline): SGHRS, YFSETQ. V trimming: 3 bases; J trimming: 7 bases; junction bases outside the gene matches: 2.

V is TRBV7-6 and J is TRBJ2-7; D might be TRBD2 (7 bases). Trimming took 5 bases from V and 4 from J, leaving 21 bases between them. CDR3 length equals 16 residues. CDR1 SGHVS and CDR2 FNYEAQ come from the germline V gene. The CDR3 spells CASSPAAGAASYEQYF. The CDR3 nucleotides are TGTGCCAGCAGCCCGGCCGCGGGGGCAGCTTCGTACGAGCAGTACTTC.

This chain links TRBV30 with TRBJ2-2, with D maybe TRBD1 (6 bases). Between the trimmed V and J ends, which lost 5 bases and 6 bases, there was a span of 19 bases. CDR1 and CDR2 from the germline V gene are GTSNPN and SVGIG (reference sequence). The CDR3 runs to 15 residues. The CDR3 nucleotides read TGTGCCTGGGCCAGGGGTGCAGGTTGGGCCGGGGAGCTGTTTTTT. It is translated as CAWARGAGWAGELFF. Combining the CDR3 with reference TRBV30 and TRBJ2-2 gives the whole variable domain SQTIHQWPATLVQPVGSPLSLECTVEGTSNPNLYWYRQAAGRGLQLLFYSVGIGQISSEVPQNLSASRPQDRQFILSSKKLLLSDSGFYLCAWARGAGWAGELFFGEGSRLTVL.

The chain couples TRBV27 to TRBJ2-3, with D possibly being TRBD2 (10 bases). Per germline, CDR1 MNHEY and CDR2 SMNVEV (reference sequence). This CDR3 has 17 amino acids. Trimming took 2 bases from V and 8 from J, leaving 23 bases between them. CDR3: CASSLNALLAGQGTQYF. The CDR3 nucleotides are TGTGCCAGCAGTTTAAATGCGTTACTAGCGGGACAGGGTACGCAGTATTTT.

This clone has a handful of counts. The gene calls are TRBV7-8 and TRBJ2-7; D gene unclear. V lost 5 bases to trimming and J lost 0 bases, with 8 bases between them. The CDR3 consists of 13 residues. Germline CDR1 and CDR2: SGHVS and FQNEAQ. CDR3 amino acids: CASSPISSYEQYF. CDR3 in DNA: TGTGCCAGCAGCCCAATTAGCTCCTACGAGCAGTACTTC.

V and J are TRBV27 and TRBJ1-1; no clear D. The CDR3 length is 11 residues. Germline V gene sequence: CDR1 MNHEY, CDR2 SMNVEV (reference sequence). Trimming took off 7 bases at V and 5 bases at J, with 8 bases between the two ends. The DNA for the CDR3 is TGTGCCAGCATTCAAGGGACTGAAGCTTTCTTT. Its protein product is CASIQGTEAFF.